The 23 T cell receptor beta chains presented below share a single source sample, sequenced in a study of T cell clonality in common variable immunodeficiency. Assay used: immunoSEQ multiplex PCR; TCRdb lists only in-frame clones, some missing. The table lists tens of thousands of clones, with no singletons. The sample was peripheral blood mononuclear cells. The receptors were sampled from a person between 18 and 75 years old in good health.

This clone was seen repeatedly, ten times or more. Read sequence stops 3 residues before the CDR3 end, and the germline J gene provides the missing end. The chain links TRBV5-1 to TRBJ1-2; D uncertain. Germline V gene sequence: CDR1 SGHRS, CDR2 YFSETQ. The CDR3 runs to 14 residues. CDR3 protein: CASSPEGPHEGYTF. The covered CDR3 bases are TGCGCCAGCAGCCCGGAAGGGCCTCACGAGGGC.

This clone appeared many times. The observed sequence ends 3 residues before the CDR3 terminus, with the missing tail filled in from the germline J gene. The chain links TRBV19 to TRBJ1-2; 7 bases fit TRBD1. Germline V CDR1 and CDR2: LNHDA, SQIVND (reference sequence). This CDR3 has 16 residues. V trimming: 2 bases; J trimming: 2 bases; junction bases outside the gene matches: 8. The CDR3 bases that were read are TGTGCCAGTAGTATACCGGGACAGCCCTCCAACTATGGC. Amino acids: CASSIPGQPSNYG. The CDR3 as a whole reads CASSIPGQPSNYGYTF.

This clone occurred many times. The junction shows a germline mismatch at one end, possibly a read error. The read gets to within 3 residues of the CDR3 end, and the germline J gene fills in the rest. V usage is TRBV2 and J usage is TRBJ1-5; no clear D. The CDR3 consists of 13 residues. Germline V gives CDR1 SNHLY, CDR2 FYNNEI. The CDR3 here is CASREEGNQPQHF. The covered CDR3 bases are TGTGCCAGCAGGGAAGAGGGCAATCAGCCC.

This clone was detected many times. The sequence runs out 3 residues before the end of the CDR3; the remainder is reconstructed from the germline J gene. Other DNA sequences in this specimen translate into the identical CDR3. This chain links TRBV4-2 with TRBJ2-5; 9 bases match TRBD1. This CDR3 contains 17 residues. The V gene end was trimmed by 2 bases and the J gene end by 2 bases; junction bases not matched to a gene: 9. The germline V gene has CDR1 LGHNA and CDR2 YNFKEQ. The sequenced CDR3 bases are TGTGCCAGCAGCCAAACGATGACAGGGGGAGGACAAGAGACC. It codes for CASSQTMTGGGQET. The whole CDR3 sequence reads CASSQTMTGGGQETQYF.

This clone appeared many times. The read falls 3 residues short of the CDR3 end, and the missing part is taken from the germline J gene. This chain connects TRBV19 to TRBJ1-2; 7 bases match TRBD1. The CDR3 totals 15 residues. Germline CDR1 and CDR2: LNHDA and SQIVND (reference sequence). J was trimmed by 7 bases and V by 2 bases; bases with no gene match: 10. The CDR3 protein is CASSIKTGPGGGYTF. Incomplete CDR3 DNA: TGTGCCAGTAGTATAAAGACAGGGCCCGGGGGTGGC.

This clone was observed many times. The read terminates 3 residues ahead of where the CDR3 ends, so the germline J gene completes it. This chain uses TRBV5-8 with TRBJ2-2, with a possible D match to TRBD2 (6 bases). V was clipped by 3 bases and J by 4 bases, with 10 bases between them. Germline V gene sequence: CDR1 SGHTS, CDR2 YDEGEE. This CDR3 has 14 amino acids. The CDR3 loop is CASSSFSGTGELFF. The DNA read from the CDR3 is TGTGCCAGCAGCTCGTTTAGCGGCACCGGGGAG.

There are many counts of this clone. CDR3 bases read: TGTGCCAGCAGTGATTTAGCGGGAGGTAGCAATGAG. The encoded protein is CASSDLAGGSNE. The complete CDR3 protein is CASSDLAGGSNEQFF. The rearrangement uses TRBV9 and TRBJ2-1; TRBD2 matches 10 bases. Read coverage stops 3 residues before the CDR3 terminus; the germline J gene supplies the remainder. V lost 5 bases, J lost 6 bases, and 8 bases stayed unmatched. The CDR3 consists of 15 residues. Looked up from germline, CDR1 is SGDLS and CDR2 is YYNGEE.

This clone was observed at least ten times. Read data end 3 residues before the CDR3 end; the end is taken from the germline J gene. V usage is TRBV7-2 and J usage is TRBJ2-5; possibly TRBD2 for D (6 bases). CDR3 length: 14 amino acids. The germline V gene has CDR1 SGHTA and CDR2 FQGNSA. Trimming shortened V by 5 bases and J by 5 bases, and 15 bases separated the two germline ends. The CDR3 bases that were read are TGTGCCAGCAGCCCCAGACGGGGGTGGGAGACC. It encodes CASSPRRGWET. The complete CDR3 sequence is CASSPRRGWETQYF.

Concerning this clone: Compared with germline, one end of the junction differs, possibly owing to a read error. The read is 3 residues too short to cover the CDR3 end, so that end is filled in from the germline J gene. The genes are TRBV19 and TRBJ1-5, with D perhaps TRBD1 (5 bases). CDR1 is LNHDA, CDR2 SQIVND, per germline (reference sequence). CDR3 size: 15 residues. CDR3 protein: CARSMDIELQQPQHF. The part of the CDR3 DNA that was read is TGTGCCAGGAGTATGGACATTGAACTCCAGCAGCCC.

Of note for this clone: The CDR3 end falls 3 residues outside the read, so it is completed with the germline J gene. V gene TRBV7-9 combines with J gene TRBJ1-2; D ambiguous. This CDR3 is built from 14 residues. Germline V CDR1 and CDR2: SEHNR, FQNEAQ (reference sequence). CDR3 loop: CASSLAGLNNDYTF. The covered CDR3 bases are TGTGCCAGCAGTCTAGCGGGTCTCAACAATGAC.

At least ten counts were recorded for this clone. The CDR3 spells CASSPPRDRGQAFF. CDR3 DNA (partial): TGTGCCAGCTCACCACCCCGGGACAGGGGCCAG. The rearrangement joins TRBV18 to TRBJ1-1; TRBD1 agrees at 10 bases. Read sequence stops 3 residues before the CDR3 end, and the germline J gene provides the missing end. Germline V CDR1 and CDR2: KGHSH, LQKENI. The CDR3 totals 14 residues.

Many counts were recorded for this clone. The read is 3 residues too short to cover the CDR3 end, so that end is filled in from the germline J gene. The chain recombines TRBV6-2 or TRBV6-3 with TRBJ2-2; 7 bases agree with TRBD1. V trimming: 8 bases; J trimming: 4 bases; junction bases outside the gene matches: 10. The CDR3 has 15 amino acids. The germline CDR1 and CDR2 sequences are MNHEY and SVGEGT. This CDR3 reads CASGPIYRGTGELFF. The part of the CDR3 DNA that was read is TGTGCCAGCGGCCCAATTTACAGGGGCACCGGGGAG.

In its sample, this clone was seen many times. The read is 3 residues too short to cover the CDR3 end, so that end is filled in from the germline J gene. The J gene is TRBJ1-1, the V gene TRBV5-1; 7 positions agree with TRBD1. From germline, CDR1 is SGHRS and CDR2 YFSETQ. Germline trimming cut 3 bases from V and 5 bases from J; bases unmatched to any gene: 10. The CDR3 spans 15 residues. CDR3 DNA (partial): TGCGCCAGCAGCTCACTTACAGGGGCAGAAACTGAA. Its protein product is CASSSLTGAETE. The full CDR3 is CASSSLTGAETEAFF.

This clone was seen at least ten times. With the read ending 3 residues before the CDR3 end, the germline J gene is used to fill in that end. This chain joins TRBV5-4 and TRBJ2-2; perhaps TRBD1 as D (5 bases). CDR3 size: 16 residues. Germline V gene lookup returns CDR1 SGHNT and CDR2 YYREEE (reference sequence). V was cut by 1 base and J by 4 bases, with 14 bases left in between. The sequenced part of the CDR3 DNA is TGTGCCAGCAGCTTGTCGCAGGGTGGCCGCACCGGGGAG. Translation: CASSLSQGGRTGE. The complete CDR3 reads CASSLSQGGRTGELFF.

This clone was seen only a few times. The CDR3 extends 3 residues past the end of the read, so its final part is completed from the germline J gene. This chain uses TRBV20-1 with TRBJ2-3, with 9 positions matching TRBD2. The CDR3 length is 16 residues. Germline trimming cut 0 bases from V and 3 bases from J; bases unmatched to any gene: 7. Germline V gene sequence: CDR1 DFQATT, CDR2 SNEGSKA (reference sequence). The part of the CDR3 DNA that was read is TGCAGTGCTAGAGATCGGGCGGGGGGGGAAACAGATACG. Protein product: CSARDRAGGETDT. The whole CDR3 sequence reads CSARDRAGGETDTQYF.

At least ten counts were recorded for this clone. The read gets to within 3 residues of the CDR3 end, and the germline J gene fills in the rest. The chain combines TRBV18 with TRBJ2-1, with 10 bases identical to TRBD1. The ends lost 0 bases at V and 7 bases at J; junction bases unmatched: 9. In germline, CDR1 is KGHSH, CDR2 LQKENI. The CDR3 sequence is 17 residues long. The CDR3: CASSPPMVGQGRNEQFF. The part of the CDR3 DNA that was read is TGTGCCAGCTCACCACCGATGGTGGGACAGGGGAGGAATGAG.

This clone appeared many times. The observed sequence ends 3 residues before the CDR3 terminus, with the missing tail filled in from the germline J gene. The chain links TRBV3-1 (or the pseudogene TRBV3-2) to TRBJ2-7; perhaps TRBD1 as D (6 bases). V gave up 7 bases and J gave up 5 bases, with 21 bases separating them. The CDR3 has 15 residues. CDR1 is LGHDT and CDR2 is YNNKEL in the germline V gene (reference sequence). Here the CDR3 reads CASNYGTPEGNEQYF. The part of the CDR3 DNA that was read is TGTGCCAGCAACTACGGGACACCCGAGGGCAACGAG.

This clone was seen at least ten times. The sequenced part of the CDR3 DNA is TGTGCCTGGAGTGTACCAGCGGGGCTAAATGAG. It translates to CAWSVPAGLNE. The entire CDR3 sequence reads CAWSVPAGLNEQFF. The chain carries TRBV30 and TRBJ2-1; 7 nucleotides match TRBD2. From the germline J gene comes the end of the CDR3, since the read stops 3 residues before it. The CDR3 contains 14 residues. In germline, CDR1 is GTSNPN, CDR2 SVGIG (reference sequence). After removal of 0 bases from V and 7 bases from J, the junction contained 6 bases not matched to a gene.

This clone was seen repeatedly, ten times or more. With the read ending 3 residues before the CDR3 end, the germline J gene is used to fill in that end. The V and J genes are TRBV12-3 or TRBV12-4 and TRBJ2-7; 9 bases are shared with TRBD2. V lost 1 base to trimming and J lost 6 bases; unmatched junction nucleotides: 7. The CDR3 has 15 residues. Incomplete CDR3 DNA: TGTGCCAGCAGTTTAGGGGCGGGAGGGCCGGTCGAG. This sequence encodes CASSLGAGGPVE. The CDR3 in full is CASSLGAGGPVEQYF.

This clone was detected many times. The sequenced fragment ends 3 residues before the CDR3 boundary, so the rest is inferred from the germline J gene. The V gene is TRBV19, the J gene TRBJ1-6, with D perhaps matching TRBD1 (6 bases). Germline CDR1 and CDR2: LNHDA and SQIVND (reference sequence). The CDR3 is 15 residues long. V lost 3 bases, J lost 7 bases, and 13 bases lay in between. CDR3 bases read: TGTGCCAGTAGTATGGACAGTGGGACAAATTCACCC. The encoded protein is CASSMDSGTNSP. The CDR3, in full, reads CASSMDSGTNSPLHF.

This clone showed up many times. The read ends 3 residues early relative to the CDR3; the germline J gene fills the gap. V gene TRBV2 combines with J gene TRBJ1-1; D not resolved. CDR3 length: 13 residues. V lost 2 bases to trimming and J lost 3 bases, with 7 bases between them. The germline V gene has CDR1 SNHLY and CDR2 FYNNEI. The CDR3 loop reads CASSERAHTEAFF. The CDR3 bases that were read are TGTGCCAGCAGTGAAAGAGCGCACACTGAA.

This clone was seen repeatedly, ten times or more. The sequenced fragment ends 3 residues before the CDR3 boundary, so the rest is inferred from the germline J gene. The rearrangement links TRBV5-6 to TRBJ2-1, with 9 bases aligning to TRBD1. The CDR3 length is 15 residues. Germline V gene lookup returns CDR1 SGHDT and CDR2 YYEEEE. J gave up 9 bases and V 4 bases, and 11 bases lay outside the gene matches. CDR3 DNA (partial): TGTGCCAGCAGCCGCTGGACAGGGGCAGGGGGTGAG. Its protein product is CASSRWTGAGGE. The entire CDR3 protein is CASSRWTGAGGEQFF.

This clone occurred many times. The read stops 3 residues short of the end of the CDR3; the missing end is completed from the germline J gene. The rearrangement links TRBV29-1 to TRBJ1-1, with D possibly matching TRBD1 (6 bases). V shed 4 bases and J shed 4 bases, with 10 bases lying between them. The CDR3 is made up of 12 amino acids. Germline loops: CDR1 SQVTM, CDR2 ANQGSEA. The CDR3 protein is CSVGGGTTEAFF. Incomplete CDR3 DNA: TGCAGCGTTGGCGGGGGCACCACTGAA. The variable domain in full, with the rest retrieved from reference TRBV29-1 and TRBJ1-1, is SAVISQKPSRDICQRGTSLTIQCQVDSQVTMMFWYRQQPGQSLTLIATANQGSEATYESGFVIDKFPISRPNLTFSTLTVSNMSPEDSSIYLCSVGGGTTEAFFGQGTRLTVV.